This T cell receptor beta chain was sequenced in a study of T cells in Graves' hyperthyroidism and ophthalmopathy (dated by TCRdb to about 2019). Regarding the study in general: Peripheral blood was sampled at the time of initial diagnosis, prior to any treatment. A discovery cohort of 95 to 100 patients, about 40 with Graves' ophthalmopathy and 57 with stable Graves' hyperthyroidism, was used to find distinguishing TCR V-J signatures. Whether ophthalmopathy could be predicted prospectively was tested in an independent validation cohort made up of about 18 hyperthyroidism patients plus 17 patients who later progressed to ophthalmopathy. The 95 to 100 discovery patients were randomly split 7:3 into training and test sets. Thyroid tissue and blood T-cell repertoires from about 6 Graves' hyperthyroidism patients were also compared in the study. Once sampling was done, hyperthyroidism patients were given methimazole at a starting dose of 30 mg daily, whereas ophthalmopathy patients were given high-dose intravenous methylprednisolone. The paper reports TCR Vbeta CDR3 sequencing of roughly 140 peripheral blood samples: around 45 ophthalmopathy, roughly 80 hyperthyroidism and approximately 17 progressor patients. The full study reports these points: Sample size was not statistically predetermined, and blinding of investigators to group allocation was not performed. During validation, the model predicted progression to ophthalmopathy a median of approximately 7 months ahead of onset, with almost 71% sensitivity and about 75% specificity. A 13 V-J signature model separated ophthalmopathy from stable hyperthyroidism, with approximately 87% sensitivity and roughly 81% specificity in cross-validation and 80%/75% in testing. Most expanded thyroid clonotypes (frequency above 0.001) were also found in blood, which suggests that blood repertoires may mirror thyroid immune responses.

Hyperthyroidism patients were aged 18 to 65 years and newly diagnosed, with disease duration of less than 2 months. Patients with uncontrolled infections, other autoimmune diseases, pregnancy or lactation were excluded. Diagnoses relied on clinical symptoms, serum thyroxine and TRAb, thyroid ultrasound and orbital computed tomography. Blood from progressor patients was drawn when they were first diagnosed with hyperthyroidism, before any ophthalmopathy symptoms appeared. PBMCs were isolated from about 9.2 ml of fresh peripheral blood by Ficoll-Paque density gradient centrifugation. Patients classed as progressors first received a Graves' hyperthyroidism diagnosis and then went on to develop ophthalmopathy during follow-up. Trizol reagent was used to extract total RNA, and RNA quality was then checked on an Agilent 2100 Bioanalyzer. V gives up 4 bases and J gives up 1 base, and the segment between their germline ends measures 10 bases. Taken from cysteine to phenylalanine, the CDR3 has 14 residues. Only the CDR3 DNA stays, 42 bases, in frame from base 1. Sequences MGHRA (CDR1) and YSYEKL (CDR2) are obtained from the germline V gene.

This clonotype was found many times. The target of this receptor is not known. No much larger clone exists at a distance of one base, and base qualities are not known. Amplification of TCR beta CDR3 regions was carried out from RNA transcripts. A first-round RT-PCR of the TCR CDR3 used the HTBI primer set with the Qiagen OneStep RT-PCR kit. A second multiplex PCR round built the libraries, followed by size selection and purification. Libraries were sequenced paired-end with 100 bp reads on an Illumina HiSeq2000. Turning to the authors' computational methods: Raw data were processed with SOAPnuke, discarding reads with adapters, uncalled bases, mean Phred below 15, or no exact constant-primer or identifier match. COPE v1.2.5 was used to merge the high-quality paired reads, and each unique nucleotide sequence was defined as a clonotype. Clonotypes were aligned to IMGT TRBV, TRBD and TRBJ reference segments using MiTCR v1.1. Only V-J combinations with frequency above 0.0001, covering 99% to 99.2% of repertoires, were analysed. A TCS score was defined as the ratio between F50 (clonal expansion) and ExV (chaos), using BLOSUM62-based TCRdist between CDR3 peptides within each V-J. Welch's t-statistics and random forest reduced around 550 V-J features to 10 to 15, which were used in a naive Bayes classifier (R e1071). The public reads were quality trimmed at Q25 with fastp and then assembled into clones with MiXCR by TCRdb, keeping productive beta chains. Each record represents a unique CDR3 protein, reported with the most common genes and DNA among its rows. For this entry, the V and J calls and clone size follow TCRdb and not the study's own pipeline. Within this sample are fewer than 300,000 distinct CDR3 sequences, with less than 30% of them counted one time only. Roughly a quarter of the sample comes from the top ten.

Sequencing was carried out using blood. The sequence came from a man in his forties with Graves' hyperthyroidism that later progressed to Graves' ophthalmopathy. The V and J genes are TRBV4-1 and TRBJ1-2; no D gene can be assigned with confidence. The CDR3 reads CASSPNTDNYGYTF. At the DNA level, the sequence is TGCGCCAGCAGCCCGAATACCGATAACTATGGCTACACCTTC.